One and the same sample provided the 25 T cell receptor beta chains below, sequenced in a study of cytomegalovirus exposure and HLA in healthy donors (TCRdb year 2017). Library method: the immunoSEQ multiplex PCR assay. For the multiplex PCR, a mixture combining 60 forward primers for TCR Vbeta segments and 13 reverse primers for TCR Jbeta segments was used. TCRdb re-hosts the immuneACCESS table, in-frame sequences only. Its copies lack some clones; in the studies checked, an unresolved V gene accounts for under half of them, and the cause for the rest is not known. For this sample there are a few hundred thousand clones; roughly 85% appear just once. Around 1.8% of the sample belongs to the ten largest clones. Sequencing input: PBMCs. The receptors stem from a man between 18 and 29 years old in good health and CMV-seronegative.

The genes are TRBV7-8 and TRBJ1-2; D may be TRBD1 (5 bases). The V end was cut by 1 base, the J end by 5 bases, with 17 bases between. Germline V gives CDR1 SGHVS, CDR2 FQNEAQ. The CDR3 runs 16 residues. CDR3 in DNA: TGTGCCAGCAGCTTAGAAAGGCGCATCCGGGGGTATGGCTACACCTTC. As protein: CASSLERRIRGYGYTF.

J is TRBJ2-3 and V is TRBV5-1; 8 positions match TRBD2. In germline, CDR1 is SGHRS, CDR2 YFSETQ. The CDR3 has 16 amino acids. After removal of 0 bases from V and 2 bases from J, the junction contained 5 bases not matched to a gene. The DNA of the CDR3 is TGCGCCAGCAGCTTGGGCCGGGGGGGTGCCACAGATACGCAGTATTTT. It codes for CASSLGRGGATDTQYF. The full variable domain, completed using reference TRBV5-1 and TRBJ2-3, is KAGVTQTPRYLIKTRGQQVTLSCSPISGHRSVSWYQQTPGQGLQFLFEYFSETQRNKGNFPGRFSGRQFSNSRSEMNVSTLELGDSALYLCASSLGRGGATDTQYFGPGTRLTVL.

This clone has only one observation. The chain recombines TRBV28 with TRBJ1-2; 7 nucleotides line up with TRBD1. V dropped 5 bases and J dropped 4; count of bases not matched to a gene: 4. The V gene's germline CDR1 is MDHEN and CDR2 SYDVKM. The CDR3 totals 13 residues. Here the CDR3 reads CASSTGTVYGYTF. CDR3 in DNA: TGTGCCAGCAGTACAGGGACAGTCTATGGCTACACCTTC.

The chain links TRBV4-3 to TRBJ2-3; TRBD2 agrees at 7 bases. The CDR3 has 19 residues. V was clipped by 0 bases and J by 0 bases; unmatched bases: 12. Germline CDR1 LGHNA, CDR2 YSLEER. The CDR3 nucleotides are TGCGCCAGCAGCCAAGACCTCTCGACTGGGGGGGGAAGCACAGATACGCAGTATTTT. Its protein is CASSQDLSTGGGSTDTQYF.

This clone was picked up a small number of times. V and J are TRBV6-1 and TRBJ1-2; D might be TRBD1 (6 bases). CDR1 and CDR2 (germline): MNHNS, SASEGT. Trimming left V 3 bases short and J 4 bases short, with 15 bases between. This CDR3 region has 15 residues. CDR3 protein: CASSDLAQGVYGYTF. The CDR3 nucleotides read TGTGCCAGCAGTGATCTGGCACAGGGAGTCTATGGCTACACCTTC.

The V call is TRBV29-1, the J call TRBJ2-3; the match to TRBD2 covers 8 bases. The CDR3 is 14 amino acids. J was trimmed by 2 bases and V by 8 bases; bases with no gene match: 9. Germline V gene data show CDR1 as SQVTM and CDR2 as ANQGSEA. CDR3 amino acids: CSSPGGGPTDTQYF. The DNA for the CDR3 is TGCAGCTCACCGGGGGGGGGTCCCACAGATACGCAGTATTTT.

The V call is TRBV28, the J call TRBJ2-1; D is perhaps TRBD1 or TRBD2 (6 bases each). Germline V gives CDR1 MDHEN, CDR2 SYDVKM. This CDR3 spans 15 amino acids. Trimming shortened V by 6 bases and J by 6 bases, and 18 bases separated the two germline ends. CDR3 coding DNA: TGTGCCAGCAGCTTACTAGCTGCAGGGGTCAATGAGCAGTTCTTC. Its protein product is CASSLLAAGVNEQFF.

The chain recombines TRBV6-4 with TRBJ1-2; no clear D. With 0 bases removed from V and 14 bases from J, the gap between germline ends came to 19 bases. Germline V CDR1 and CDR2: MRHNA, SNTAGT. The CDR3 extends over 14 amino acids. The CDR3 nucleotides are TGTGCCAGCAGTGACTCATCTAGCTATGATAGTTTAACCTTC. As protein: CASSDSSSYDSLTF.

The chain carries TRBV30 and TRBJ2-7; 8 bases line up with TRBD1. The length of the CDR3 is 12 residues. Germline V CDR1 and CDR2: GTSNPN, SVGIG (reference sequence). The V segment lost 5 bases and the J segment 3 bases; nucleotides outside the gene matches: 3. CDR3 sequence (DNA): TGTGCCTGGGGACAGGGTAACTACGAGCAGTACTTC. Translated: CAWGQGNYEQYF.

The table lists this clone with a few counts. The chain links TRBV2 to TRBJ1-1; TRBD1 might be the D (5 bases). This CDR3 spans 13 amino acids. Per the germline V gene, CDR1 is SNHLY and CDR2 is FYNNEI. The V and J ends lost 10 bases and 3 bases respectively, with 15 bases between them. CDR3 nucleotides: TGTGCCAACACGGGACTGCCGGACACTGAAGCTTTCTTT. Its protein is CANTGLPDTEAFF.

The V gene is TRBV4-3, the J gene TRBJ2-1; 12 bases map to TRBD2. This CDR3 is built from 15 residues. The germline V gene encodes CDR1 LGHNA and CDR2 YSLEER. V shed 5 bases and J 5 bases; nucleotides not matched to a gene: 4. The CDR3 nucleotides read TGCGCCAGCAGCGAGGGACTAGCGGGCCACAATGAGCAGTTCTTC. Protein product: CASSEGLAGHNEQFF.

The chain recombines TRBV6-5 with TRBJ1-3, with D unclear. V lost 2 bases, J lost 0 bases, and 11 bases lay in between. This CDR3 is built from 16 residues. The germline V gene has CDR1 MNHEY and CDR2 SVGAGI. This chain's CDR3 is CASSYVGADSGNTIYF. CDR3 DNA sequence: TGTGCCAGCAGTTACGTCGGAGCGGACTCTGGAAACACCATATATTTT.

The rearrangement links TRBV6-1 to TRBJ1-2; 9 positions agree with TRBD1. The CDR3 has 14 residues. The V gene's germline CDR1 is MNHNS and CDR2 SASEGT. The V gene end was trimmed by 1 base and the J gene end by 6 bases; junction bases not matched to a gene: 3. As DNA, the CDR3 is TGTGCCAGCAGTGAAGGGACAGGGGCAGATGGCTACACCTTC. Amino acids: CASSEGTGADGYTF.

The chain has TRBV5-6 and TRBJ1-5, with 7 bases identical to TRBD1. The CDR3 is 15 amino acids. CDR1 is SGHDT, CDR2 YYEEEE, per germline. V lost 4 bases and J lost 2; bases outside the gene matches: 6. The CDR3 reads CASSPGGTGNQPQHF. The CDR3 bases are TGTGCCAGCAGCCCAGGGGGGACGGGCAATCAGCCCCAGCATTTT. Complete variable domain (other parts from reference TRBV5-6 and TRBJ1-5): DAGVTQSPTHLIKTRGQQVTLRCSPKSGHDTVSWYQQALGQGPQFIFQYYEEEERQRGNFPDRFSGHQFPNYSSELNVNALLLGDSALYLCASSPGGTGNQPQHFGDGTRLSIL.

The J gene is TRBJ1-2, the V gene TRBV30, with D maybe TRBD1 (6 bases). From germline, CDR1 is GTSNPN and CDR2 SVGIG (reference sequence). The CDR3 has 12 residues. V was clipped by 0 bases and J by 5 bases, with 7 bases between them. CDR3 in amino acids: CAWSVTGYGYTF. The CDR3 DNA is TGTGCCTGGAGTGTTACAGGGTATGGCTACACCTTC.

The chain links TRBV25-1 to TRBJ1-5; a weak D match, TRBD1 (6 bases). This CDR3 has 16 amino acids. V was pared by 3 bases and J by 3 bases, with 15 bases between. CDR1 and CDR2 (germline): MGHDK, SYGVNS. The chain's CDR3 is CASSDSGGGANQPQHF. The CDR3 DNA reads TGTGCCAGCAGTGATTCGGGTGGGGGCGCCAATCAGCCCCAGCATTTT.

The chain recombines TRBV28 with TRBJ1-5; 8 nucleotides match TRBD1. Germline V CDR1 and CDR2: MDHEN, SYDVKM. The ends lost 5 bases at V and 2 bases at J; junction bases unmatched: 26. The CDR3 extends over 22 amino acids. CDR3 residues: CASSLELDREGIFRVGNQPQHF. The CDR3 DNA follows: TGTGCCAGCAGTCTAGAATTGGACAGGGAAGGGATTTTCCGGGTGGGCAATCAGCCCCAGCATTTT. Variable domain in full (rest from reference TRBV28 and TRBJ1-5): DVKVTQSSRYLVKRTGEKVFLECVQDMDHENMFWYRQDPGLGLRLIYFSYDVKMKEKGDIPEGYSVSREKKERFSLILESASTNQTSMYLCASSLELDREGIFRVGNQPQHFGDGTRLSIL.

V usage is TRBV18 and J usage is TRBJ2-2, with 11 bases identical to TRBD1. The CDR3 spans 15 residues. V was clipped by 3 bases and J by 4 bases; unmatched bases: 1. The germline V gene has CDR1 KGHSH and CDR2 LQKENI. CDR3 sequence: CASSPGTGGTGELFF. In nucleotides, the CDR3 is TGTGCCAGCTCACCCGGGACAGGGGGCACCGGGGAGCTGTTTTTT.

This clone was seen just once. The chain joins TRBV28 to TRBJ2-5; 11 bases match TRBD2. Looked up from germline, CDR1 is MDHEN and CDR2 is SYDVKM. Trimming at V came to 6 bases and at J to 0 bases, leaving 6 bases not matched to a gene. This CDR3 has 16 residues. The CDR3 spells CASSNPGLADQETQYF. CDR3 in DNA: TGTGCCAGCAGCAATCCGGGACTAGCGGACCAAGAGACCCAGTACTTC.

V gene TRBV9 combines with J gene TRBJ2-5; 14 positions match TRBD2. This CDR3 is 17 amino acids long. Germline assignment: CDR1 SGDLS and CDR2 YYNGEE. V shed 0 bases and J 5 bases; nucleotides not matched to a gene: 6. DNA for the CDR3: TGTGCCAGCAGCGTAGACGGGACTAGCGGGGGAGGGGAGACCCAGTACTTC. Translated, it gives CASSVDGTSGGGETQYF.

V usage is TRBV29-1 and J usage is TRBJ2-3; TRBD1 matches at 9 bases. The J segment lost 2 bases and the V segment lost 6 bases, leaving 9 bases of the junction unmatched. The CDR3 has 15 residues. The germline V gene encodes CDR1 SQVTM and CDR2 ANQGSEA. The CDR3 DNA sequence: TGCAGCGTCTCTACCGGGACAGGGACCACAGATACGCAGTATTTT. It translates to CSVSTGTGTTDTQYF.

This chain links TRBV6-1 with TRBJ2-5; a weak D match, TRBD1 (6 bases). Between the trimmed V and J ends, which lost 4 bases and 4 bases, there was a span of 13 bases. The CDR3 covers 14 residues. Germline V lookup: CDR1 MNHNS, CDR2 SASEGT. CDR3 coding DNA: TGTGCCAGCAGTGCCCCAACAGGGCGAGAGACCCAGTACTTC. Residues: CASSAPTGRETQYF.

V usage is TRBV30 and J usage is TRBJ1-5; a possible D gene is TRBD1 (5 bases). CDR1 and CDR2 from the germline V gene are GTSNPN and SVGIG (reference sequence). V was cut by 3 bases and J by 0 bases, with 12 bases left in between. This CDR3 comprises 15 residues. The CDR3 DNA sequence: TGTGCCTGGAGCGCCGGGGGTGATAGCAATCAGCCCCAGCATTTT. Protein product: CAWSAGGDSNQPQHF. The whole variable domain, remainder taken from reference TRBV30 and TRBJ1-5, is SQTIHQWPATLVQPVGSPLSLECTVEGTSNPNLYWYRQAAGRGLQLLFYSVGIGQISSEVPQNLSASRPQDRQFILSSKKLLLSDSGFYLCAWSAGGDSNQPQHFGDGTRLSIL.

This clone was seen just once. This sequence joins TRBV11-2 and TRBJ2-2, with TRBD1 as a possible D gene (6 bases). Trimming shortened V by 2 bases and J by 4 bases, and 14 bases separated the two germline ends. This CDR3 comprises 16 residues. Germline CDR1 is SGHAT and CDR2 is FQNNGV. CDR3 residues: CASSLQTGTGTGELFF. The CDR3 region has the DNA TGTGCCAGCAGCTTACAAACAGGGACCGGCACCGGGGAGCTGTTTTTT.

The CDR3 here is CSVERAGLPTDTQYF. The CDR3 nucleotides read TGCAGCGTGGAGAGAGCGGGGCTACCCACAGATACGCAGTATTTT. This chain joins TRBV29-1 and TRBJ2-3, with TRBD2 matching over 7 bases. The junction had 11 bases not matched to a gene; V was cut back by 6 bases and J by 2 bases. This CDR3 has 15 residues. Germline lookup yields CDR1 SQVTM and CDR2 ANQGSEA.